This TCR beta chain came from a study of post-analysis software for immune sequencing data. In the study overall: Included courses were relapsing-remitting and secondary progressive multiple sclerosis; progressive-relapsing multiple sclerosis was also included.

Study conclusions and caveats: Significantly decreased normalized Chao1 diversity was recorded for multiple sclerosis patients relative to controls. F-measure co-clustering was strong for batch-matched samples. Patients carried several TRBV segments more frequently than controls did, and TRBV5-6, TRBV5-1 and TRBV20-1 were among them.

This clonotype was observed a handful of times. What it recognizes is unknown. The CDR3 runs to 17 residues. CDR1 is SGHRS, CDR2 YFSETQ, per germline. J was trimmed by 0 bases and V by 4 bases; bases with no gene match: 11. Libraries were made from TCR beta cDNA, and they carried unique molecular identifiers. TCRdb called the PCR reads again in MiXCR, with one record for every CDR3 protein. Among more than 450,000 distinct CDR3 sequences listed, 34% were seen once. The chain is built from TRBV5-1 and TRBJ2-3; 7 nucleotides agree with TRBD2. This sequence originates from a girl aged 2 to 17 with multiple sclerosis. Sequenced: blood. CDR3 region: CASSTRSGATSTDTQYF. DNA for the CDR3: TGCGCCAGCAGCACACGAAGCGGGGCCACTAGCACAGATACGCAGTATTTT.